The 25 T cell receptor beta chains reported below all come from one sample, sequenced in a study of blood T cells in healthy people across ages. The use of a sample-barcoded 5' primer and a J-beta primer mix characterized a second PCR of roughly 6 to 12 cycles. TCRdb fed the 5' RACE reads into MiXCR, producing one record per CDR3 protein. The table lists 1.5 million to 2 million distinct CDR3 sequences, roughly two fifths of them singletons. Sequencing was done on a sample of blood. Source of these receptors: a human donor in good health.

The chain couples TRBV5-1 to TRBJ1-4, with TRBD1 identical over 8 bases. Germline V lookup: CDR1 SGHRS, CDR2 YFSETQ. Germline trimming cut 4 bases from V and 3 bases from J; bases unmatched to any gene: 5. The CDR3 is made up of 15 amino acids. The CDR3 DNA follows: TGCGCCAGCAGCGACATACAGGGGGCTAATGAAAAACTGTTTTTT. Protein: CASSDIQGANEKLFF.

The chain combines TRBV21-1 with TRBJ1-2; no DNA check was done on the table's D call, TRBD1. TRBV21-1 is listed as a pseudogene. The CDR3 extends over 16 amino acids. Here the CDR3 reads CASSIITGKANYGYTF. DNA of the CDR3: TGTGCCAGCAGCATAATCACAGGGAAAGCTAACTATGGCTACACCTTC.

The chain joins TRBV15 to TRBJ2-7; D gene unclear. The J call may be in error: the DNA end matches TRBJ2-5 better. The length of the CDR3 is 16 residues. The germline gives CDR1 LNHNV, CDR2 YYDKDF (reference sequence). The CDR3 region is CATSRDGSSERETQYF. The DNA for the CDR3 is TGTGCCACCAGCAGAGATGGAAGTTCTGAACGAGAGACCCAGTACTTC.

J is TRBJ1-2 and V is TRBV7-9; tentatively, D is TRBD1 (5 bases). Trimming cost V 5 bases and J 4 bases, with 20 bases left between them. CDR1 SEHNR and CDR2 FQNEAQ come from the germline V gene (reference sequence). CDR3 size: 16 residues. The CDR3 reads CASSPSLDRATYGYTF. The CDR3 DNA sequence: TGTGCCAGCAGCCCTAGTTTAGACAGAGCAACCTATGGCTACACCTTC.

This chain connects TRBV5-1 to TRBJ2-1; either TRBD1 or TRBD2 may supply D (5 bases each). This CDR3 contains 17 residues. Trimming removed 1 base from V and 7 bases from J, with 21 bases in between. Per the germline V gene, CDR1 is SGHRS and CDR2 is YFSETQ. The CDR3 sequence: CASSLKDGGDHRNEQFF. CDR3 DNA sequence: TGCGCCAGCAGCTTGAAAGACGGTGGGGACCACAGGAATGAGCAGTTCTTC.

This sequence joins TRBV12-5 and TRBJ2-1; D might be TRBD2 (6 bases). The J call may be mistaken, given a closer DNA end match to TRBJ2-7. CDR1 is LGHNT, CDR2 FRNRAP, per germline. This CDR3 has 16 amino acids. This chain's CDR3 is CASGPGDRVTYNEQYF. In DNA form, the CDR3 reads TGTGCTAGTGGTCCGGGGGACCGAGTAACTTACAATGAGCAGTACTTC.

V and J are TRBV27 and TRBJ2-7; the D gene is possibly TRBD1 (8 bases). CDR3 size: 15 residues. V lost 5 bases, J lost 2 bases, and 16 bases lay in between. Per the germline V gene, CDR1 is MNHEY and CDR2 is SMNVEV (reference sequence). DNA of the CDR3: TGTGCCAGCAGTAACAGGGGGGGCCCCACCTACGAGCAGTACTTC. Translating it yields CASSNRGGPTYEQYF.

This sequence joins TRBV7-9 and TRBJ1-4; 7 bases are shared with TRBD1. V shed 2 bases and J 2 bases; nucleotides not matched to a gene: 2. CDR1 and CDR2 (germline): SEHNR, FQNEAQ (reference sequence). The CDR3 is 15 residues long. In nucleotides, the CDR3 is TGTGCCAGCAGCTTAACGGACAGGACTAATGAAAAACTGTTTTTT. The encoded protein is CASSLTDRTNEKLFF.

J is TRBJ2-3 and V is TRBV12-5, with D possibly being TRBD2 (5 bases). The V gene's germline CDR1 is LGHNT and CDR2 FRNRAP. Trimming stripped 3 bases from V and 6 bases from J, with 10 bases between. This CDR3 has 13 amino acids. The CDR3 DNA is TGTGCTAGTGGTTTAAACCCGGGGGATACGCAGTATTTT. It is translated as CASGLNPGDTQYF.

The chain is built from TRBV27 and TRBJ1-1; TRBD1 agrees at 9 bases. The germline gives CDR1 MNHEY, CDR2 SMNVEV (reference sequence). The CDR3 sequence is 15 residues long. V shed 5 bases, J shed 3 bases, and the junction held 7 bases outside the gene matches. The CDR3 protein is CASSPGDRDYTEAFF. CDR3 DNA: TGTGCCAGCAGTCCCGGGGACAGGGACTACACTGAAGCTTTCTTT.

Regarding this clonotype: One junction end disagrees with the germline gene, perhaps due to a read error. The CDR3 bases are TGCGCCAGCAGCCACGACCGGGACTACTTCAATAAGCAGTTCTTC. It is translated as CASSHDRDYFNKQFF. The chain is built from TRBV4-3 and TRBJ2-1; the match to TRBD2 covers 7 bases. The CDR3 contains 15 residues. CDR1 LGHNA and CDR2 YSLEER come from the germline V gene.

The DNA of the CDR3 is TGCAGTGCCCCTTCCCGGGACTTGCTCTGGACCCAGTACTTC. Its protein is CSAPSRDLLWTQYF. The chain employs TRBV20-1 and TRBJ2-4; D may be TRBD2 (6 bases). The J call is doubtful: the DNA matches TRBJ2-5 better. Germline CDR1 and CDR2: DFQATT and SNEGSKA (reference sequence). The CDR3 length is 14 residues.

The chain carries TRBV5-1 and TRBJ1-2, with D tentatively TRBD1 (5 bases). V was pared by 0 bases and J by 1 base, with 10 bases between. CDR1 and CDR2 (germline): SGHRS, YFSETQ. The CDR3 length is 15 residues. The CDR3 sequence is CASSLVQGDNYGYTF. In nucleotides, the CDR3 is TGCGCCAGCAGCTTGGTTCAGGGCGATAACTATGGCTACACCTTC.

As DNA, the CDR3 is TGTGCCAGCAGCCTGAAACAGGGGGATCACGAAAAACTGTTTTTT. It yields the protein CASSLKQGDHEKLFF. The chain is built from TRBV4-2 and TRBJ1-4; 8 nucleotides align to TRBD1. This CDR3 comprises 15 residues. V lost 4 bases and J lost 8; bases outside the gene matches: 9. The V gene's germline CDR1 is LGHNA and CDR2 YNFKEQ.

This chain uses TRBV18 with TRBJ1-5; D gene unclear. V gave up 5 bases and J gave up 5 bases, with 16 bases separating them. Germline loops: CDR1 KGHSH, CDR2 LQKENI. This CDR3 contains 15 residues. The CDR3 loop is CASSSDPSTDQPQHF. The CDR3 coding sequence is TGTGCCAGCTCATCGGACCCCTCTACCGATCAGCCCCAGCATTTT.

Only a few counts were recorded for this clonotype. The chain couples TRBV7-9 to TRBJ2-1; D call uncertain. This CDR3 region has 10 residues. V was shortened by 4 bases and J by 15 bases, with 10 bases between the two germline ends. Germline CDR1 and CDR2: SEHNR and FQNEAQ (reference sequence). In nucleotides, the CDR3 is TGTGCCAGCAGCTCCGAAACCGGGTTCTTC. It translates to CASSSETGFF.

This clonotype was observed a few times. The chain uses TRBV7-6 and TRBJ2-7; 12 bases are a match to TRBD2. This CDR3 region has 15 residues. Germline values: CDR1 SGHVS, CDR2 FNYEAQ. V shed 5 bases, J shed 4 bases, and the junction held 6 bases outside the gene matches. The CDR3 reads CASSRRTSGAYEQYF. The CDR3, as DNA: TGTGCCAGCAGCCGTCGGACTAGCGGGGCTTACGAGCAGTACTTC.

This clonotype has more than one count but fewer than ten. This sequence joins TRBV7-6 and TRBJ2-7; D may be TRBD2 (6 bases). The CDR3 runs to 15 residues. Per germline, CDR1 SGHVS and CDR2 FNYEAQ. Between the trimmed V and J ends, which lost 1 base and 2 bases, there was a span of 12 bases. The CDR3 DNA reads TGTGCCAGCAGCTTAGACCGGGACTTCACCTACGAGCAGTACTTC. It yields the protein CASSLDRDFTYEQYF.

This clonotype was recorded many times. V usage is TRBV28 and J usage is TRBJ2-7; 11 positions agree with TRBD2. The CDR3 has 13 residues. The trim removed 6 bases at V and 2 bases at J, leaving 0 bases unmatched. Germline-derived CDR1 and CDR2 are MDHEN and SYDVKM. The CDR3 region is CASRLAGAYEQYF. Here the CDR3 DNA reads TGTGCCAGCAGACTAGCGGGGGCCTACGAGCAGTACTTC.

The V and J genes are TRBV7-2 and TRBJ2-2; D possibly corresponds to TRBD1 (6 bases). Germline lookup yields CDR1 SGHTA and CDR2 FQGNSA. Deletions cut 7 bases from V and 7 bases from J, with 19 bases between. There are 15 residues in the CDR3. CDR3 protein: CASNKDSSFIGELFF. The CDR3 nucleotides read TGTGCCAGCAACAAGGACAGTAGTTTCATCGGGGAGCTGTTTTTT.

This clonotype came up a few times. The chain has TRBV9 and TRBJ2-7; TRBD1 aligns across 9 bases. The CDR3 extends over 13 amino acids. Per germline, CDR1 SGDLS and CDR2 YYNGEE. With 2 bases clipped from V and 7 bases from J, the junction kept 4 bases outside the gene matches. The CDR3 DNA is TGTGCCAGCAGCGTTCGACAGGGGGGAGAGCAGTACTTC. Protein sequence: CASSVRQGGEQYF.

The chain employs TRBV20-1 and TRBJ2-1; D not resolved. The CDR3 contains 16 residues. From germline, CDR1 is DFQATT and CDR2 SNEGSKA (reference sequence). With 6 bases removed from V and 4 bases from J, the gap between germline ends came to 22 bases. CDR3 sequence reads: CSAELPGYFSYNEQFF. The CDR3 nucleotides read TGCAGTGCGGAACTCCCGGGCTATTTCTCTTACAATGAGCAGTTCTTC.

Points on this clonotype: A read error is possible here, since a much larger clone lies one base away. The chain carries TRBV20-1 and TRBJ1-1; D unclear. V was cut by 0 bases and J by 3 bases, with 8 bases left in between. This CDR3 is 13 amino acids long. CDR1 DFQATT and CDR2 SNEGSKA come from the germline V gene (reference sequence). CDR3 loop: CSAREGRDTEAFF. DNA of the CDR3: TGCAGTGCTAGAGAAGGGAGAGACACTGAAGCTTTCTTT.

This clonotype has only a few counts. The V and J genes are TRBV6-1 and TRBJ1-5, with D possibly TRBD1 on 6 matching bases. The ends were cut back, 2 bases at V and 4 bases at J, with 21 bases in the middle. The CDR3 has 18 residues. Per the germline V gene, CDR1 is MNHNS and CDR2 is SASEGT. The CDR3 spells CASSEQGGGFRHNQPQHF. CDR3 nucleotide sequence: TGTGCCAGCAGTGAACAAGGGGGTGGATTCCGTCATAATCAGCCCCAGCATTTT.

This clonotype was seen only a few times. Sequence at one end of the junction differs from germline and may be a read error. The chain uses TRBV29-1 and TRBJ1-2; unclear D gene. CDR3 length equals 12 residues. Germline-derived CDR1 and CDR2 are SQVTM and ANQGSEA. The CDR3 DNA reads TGCAGCGTTGAGTTGAGTCTTGGCGGCTGCACCTTC. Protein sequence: CSVELSLGGCTF.